This T cell receptor (beta chain) was sequenced during a study of Graves' ophthalmopathy and Graves' hyperthyroidism. Study-level results: Sensitivity reached roughly 70% and specificity approximately 72% when the model predicted ophthalmopathy progression. Blood contained most expanded thyroid clonotypes exceeding 0.001 frequency.

Ophthalmopathy was moderately-to-severely active, CAS at least 3, NOSPECS at least 4, lasting under 3 months. Diagnosis was based on clinical symptoms, serum thyroxine, TRAb, thyroid ultrasound and orbital computed tomography. RNA transcripts were the template, and TCR beta CDR3 regions were amplified from them. The first-round RT-PCR employed HTBI primers together with the Qiagen OneStep RT-PCR kit. A multiplex PCR was then performed as the second round. Using its own MiXCR run on the multiplex PCR reads, TCRdb lists one record per CDR3 protein. The data hold some 200,000 distinct CDR3 sequences, with over 25% observed a single time. CDR3 length: 15 amino acids. CDR1 MNHEY and CDR2 SMNVEV come from the germline V gene (reference sequence). Unmatched junction bases numbered 9, after V lost 6 bases and J lost 3 bases. Of note for this clonotype: What it binds is not known.

The rearrangement links TRBV27 to TRBJ1-2; 8 bases are shared with TRBD1. The receptor was isolated from a man over 45 with Graves' ophthalmopathy. Sample: peripheral blood. CDR3 sequence reads: CASRATGQGHYGYTF. The CDR3 DNA sequence: TGTGCCAGCAGAGCAACCGGACAGGGCCACTATGGCTACACCTTC.